These 15 T cell receptor beta chains were sequenced from one sample in a study of control samples from healthy donors and cancer patients. Libraries were prepared by immunoSEQ multiplex PCR; TCRdb keeps only in-frame clonotypes and omits some of them. The table lists fewer than 65,000 clones, 80% of them singletons, with over 9.5% in the top ten. The material sequenced was blood. The source is a man between 65 and 85 years old in good health.

This sequence joins TRBV5-1 and TRBJ2-1; TRBD2 matches at 8 bases. The germline V gene encodes CDR1 SGHRS and CDR2 YFSETQ. The ends lost 2 bases at V and 2 bases at J; junction bases unmatched: 9. The CDR3 is 17 amino acids. CDR3 in amino acids: CASSFLQSGGAYNEQFF. DNA of the CDR3: TGCGCCAGCAGCTTCCTGCAAAGCGGGGGAGCCTACAATGAGCAGTTCTTC. The entire variable domain, with the rest obtained from reference TRBV5-1 and TRBJ2-1, is as follows: KAGVTQTPRYLIKTRGQQVTLSCSPISGHRSVSWYQQTPGQGLQFLFEYFSETQRNKGNFPGRFSGRQFSNSRSEMNVSTLELGDSALYLCASSFLQSGGAYNEQFFGPGTRLTVL.

The gene calls are TRBV28 and TRBJ1-2; possible D gene TRBD1, 5 bases. Per germline, CDR1 MDHEN and CDR2 SYDVKM. Between the trimmed V and J ends, which lost 1 base and 1 base, there was a span of 13 bases. The CDR3 is made up of 16 amino acids. CDR3 loop: CASSLSRGDLNYGYTF. CDR3 nucleotide sequence: TGTGCCAGCAGTTTATCGAGAGGGGACCTTAACTATGGCTACACCTTC.

The chain recombines TRBV10-2 with TRBJ2-1; 8 bases agree with TRBD2. CDR1 WSHSY and CDR2 SAAADI come from the germline V gene. The length of the CDR3 is 15 residues. Trimming took 5 bases from V and 4 from J; bases not matched to a gene: 7. For the CDR3, the DNA is TGCGCCAGCAGTCTCCGCGGGAGGAATTACAATGAGCAGTTCTTC. This encodes CASSLRGRNYNEQFF.

The rearrangement uses TRBV21-1 and TRBJ2-1; the table calls TRBD2, which could not be checked here. TRBV21-1 constitutes a pseudogene. The CDR3 spans 17 residues. CDR3 protein: CASGRLAGGHPYNEQFF. CDR3 nucleotides: TGTGCCAGCGGCAGACTAGCGGGAGGGCATCCCTACAATGAGCAGTTCTTC.

The rearrangement joins TRBV5-1 to TRBJ2-1; the D is unclear. Deletions cut 1 base from V and 7 bases from J, with 15 bases between. Germline-derived CDR1 and CDR2 are SGHRS and YFSETQ. The CDR3 consists of 15 residues. The CDR3 region has the DNA TGCGCCAGCAGCTTGAGGGCCGCCCGGCAGAATGAGCAGTTCTTC. Encoded protein: CASSLRAARQNEQFF.

V gene TRBV7-9 combines with J gene TRBJ2-2, with 9 bases matching TRBD2. This CDR3 comprises 16 residues. Germline-derived CDR1 and CDR2 are SEHNR and FQNEAQ (reference sequence). After removal of 2 bases from V and 7 bases from J, the junction contained 8 bases not matched to a gene. The CDR3 DNA follows: TGTGCCAGCAGCTTACCGGCGGGAGGGCCCGGCGGGGAGCTGTTTTTT. Translating it yields CASSLPAGGPGGELFF.

This sequence joins TRBV7-9 and TRBJ2-1; the D call may be TRBD1 or TRBD2 (5 bases each). This CDR3 is 15 amino acids long. V lost 1 base to trimming and J lost 7 bases, with 14 bases between them. Germline CDR1 and CDR2: SEHNR and FQNEAQ (reference sequence). Here the CDR3 reads CASSLDRGRENEQFF. DNA of the CDR3: TGTGCCAGCAGCTTAGACCGGGGCAGGGAGAATGAGCAGTTCTTC.

In its sample, this clone was seen once. V usage is TRBV6-6 and J usage is TRBJ1-1, with TRBD1 as a possible D gene (5 bases). The CDR3 has 14 residues. V lost 6 bases and J lost 1, with 12 bases in between. Germline CDR1 reads MNHNY; CDR2 reads SVGAGI (reference sequence). The CDR3 DNA reads TGTGCCAGCAGAAGGACATACCCGAACACTGAAGCTTTCTTT. Translated: CASRRTYPNTEAFF.

This chain links TRBV28 with TRBJ2-7, with D perhaps TRBD2 (6 bases). Trimming removed 10 bases from V and 1 base from J, with 29 bases in between. The length of the CDR3 is 18 residues. CDR1 and CDR2 (germline): MDHEN, SYDVKM. DNA of the CDR3: TGTGCCACACGAGGCCTCAGGGTAAAACTCGGGGGATCCTACGAGCAGTACTTC. It encodes CATRGLRVKLGGSYEQYF.

This chain uses TRBV5-6 with TRBJ2-3; 10 bases align to TRBD2. Trimming removed 4 bases from V and 0 bases from J; junction bases left unmatched: 5. There are 16 residues in the CDR3. CDR1 is SGHDT and CDR2 is YYEEEE in the germline V gene. The DNA of the CDR3 is TGTGCCAGCAGCCAAATAGCGGGGGGAAGCACAGATACGCAGTATTTT. Translation: CASSQIAGGSTDTQYF.

The rearrangement uses TRBV4-1 and TRBJ1-1, with 7 bases matching TRBD1. The CDR3 consists of 14 residues. After removal of 4 bases from V and 7 bases from J, the junction contained 9 bases not matched to a gene. Looked up from germline, CDR1 is MGHRA and CDR2 is YSYEKL. The CDR3 protein is CASSRPGTAYEAFF. The CDR3 coding sequence is TGCGCCAGCAGCCGACCCGGGACAGCTTATGAAGCTTTCTTT.

The V gene is TRBV11-2, the J gene TRBJ1-6; possible D gene TRBD1, 5 bases. Germline V CDR1 and CDR2: SGHAT, FQNNGV. The CDR3 extends over 17 amino acids. V lost 1 base and J lost 0, with 10 bases in between. In DNA form, the CDR3 reads TGTGCCAGCAGCTTAGGGTCAGGGAGCTCCTATAATTCACCCCTCCACTTT. It specifies CASSLGSGSSYNSPLHF. Full variable domain (rest looked up from reference TRBV11-2 and TRBJ1-6): EAGVAQSPRYKIIEKRQSVAFWCNPISGHATLYWYQQILGQGPKLLIQFQNNGVVDDSQLPKDRFSAERLKGVDSTLKIQPAKLEDSAVYLCASSLGSGSSYNSPLHFGNGTRLTVT.

V is TRBV5-6 and J is TRBJ1-1; D unclear. This CDR3 is built from 13 residues. V was clipped by 0 bases and J by 7 bases, with 10 bases between them. CDR1 and CDR2 (germline): SGHDT, YYEEEE. This chain's CDR3 is CASSLGRTGEAFF. CDR3 in DNA: TGTGCCAGCAGCTTGGGGCGGACGGGTGAAGCTTTCTTT.

The chain joins TRBV12-3 or TRBV12-4 to TRBJ1-1; perhaps TRBD1 as D (6 bases). The length of the CDR3 is 12 residues. V was pared by 5 bases and J by 7 bases, with 11 bases between. In DNA, the CDR3 is TGTGCCAGCAGTCTACAGGGTGGTGAAGCTTTCTTT. Translation gives CASSLQGGEAFF.

This chain joins TRBV5-1 and TRBJ1-6; 8 nucleotides agree with TRBD1. Germline V gene lookup returns CDR1 SGHRS and CDR2 YFSETQ. V lost 4 bases and J lost 6; bases outside the gene matches: 3. The CDR3 is 14 residues long. The CDR3 reads CASSDGQGNSPLHF. DNA of the CDR3: TGCGCCAGCAGCGACGGACAGGGTAATTCACCCCTCCACTTT. The variable domain in full, with the rest retrieved from reference TRBV5-1 and TRBJ1-6, is KAGVTQTPRYLIKTRGQQVTLSCSPISGHRSVSWYQQTPGQGLQFLFEYFSETQRNKGNFPGRFSGRQFSNSRSEMNVSTLELGDSALYLCASSDGQGNSPLHFGNGTRLTVT.